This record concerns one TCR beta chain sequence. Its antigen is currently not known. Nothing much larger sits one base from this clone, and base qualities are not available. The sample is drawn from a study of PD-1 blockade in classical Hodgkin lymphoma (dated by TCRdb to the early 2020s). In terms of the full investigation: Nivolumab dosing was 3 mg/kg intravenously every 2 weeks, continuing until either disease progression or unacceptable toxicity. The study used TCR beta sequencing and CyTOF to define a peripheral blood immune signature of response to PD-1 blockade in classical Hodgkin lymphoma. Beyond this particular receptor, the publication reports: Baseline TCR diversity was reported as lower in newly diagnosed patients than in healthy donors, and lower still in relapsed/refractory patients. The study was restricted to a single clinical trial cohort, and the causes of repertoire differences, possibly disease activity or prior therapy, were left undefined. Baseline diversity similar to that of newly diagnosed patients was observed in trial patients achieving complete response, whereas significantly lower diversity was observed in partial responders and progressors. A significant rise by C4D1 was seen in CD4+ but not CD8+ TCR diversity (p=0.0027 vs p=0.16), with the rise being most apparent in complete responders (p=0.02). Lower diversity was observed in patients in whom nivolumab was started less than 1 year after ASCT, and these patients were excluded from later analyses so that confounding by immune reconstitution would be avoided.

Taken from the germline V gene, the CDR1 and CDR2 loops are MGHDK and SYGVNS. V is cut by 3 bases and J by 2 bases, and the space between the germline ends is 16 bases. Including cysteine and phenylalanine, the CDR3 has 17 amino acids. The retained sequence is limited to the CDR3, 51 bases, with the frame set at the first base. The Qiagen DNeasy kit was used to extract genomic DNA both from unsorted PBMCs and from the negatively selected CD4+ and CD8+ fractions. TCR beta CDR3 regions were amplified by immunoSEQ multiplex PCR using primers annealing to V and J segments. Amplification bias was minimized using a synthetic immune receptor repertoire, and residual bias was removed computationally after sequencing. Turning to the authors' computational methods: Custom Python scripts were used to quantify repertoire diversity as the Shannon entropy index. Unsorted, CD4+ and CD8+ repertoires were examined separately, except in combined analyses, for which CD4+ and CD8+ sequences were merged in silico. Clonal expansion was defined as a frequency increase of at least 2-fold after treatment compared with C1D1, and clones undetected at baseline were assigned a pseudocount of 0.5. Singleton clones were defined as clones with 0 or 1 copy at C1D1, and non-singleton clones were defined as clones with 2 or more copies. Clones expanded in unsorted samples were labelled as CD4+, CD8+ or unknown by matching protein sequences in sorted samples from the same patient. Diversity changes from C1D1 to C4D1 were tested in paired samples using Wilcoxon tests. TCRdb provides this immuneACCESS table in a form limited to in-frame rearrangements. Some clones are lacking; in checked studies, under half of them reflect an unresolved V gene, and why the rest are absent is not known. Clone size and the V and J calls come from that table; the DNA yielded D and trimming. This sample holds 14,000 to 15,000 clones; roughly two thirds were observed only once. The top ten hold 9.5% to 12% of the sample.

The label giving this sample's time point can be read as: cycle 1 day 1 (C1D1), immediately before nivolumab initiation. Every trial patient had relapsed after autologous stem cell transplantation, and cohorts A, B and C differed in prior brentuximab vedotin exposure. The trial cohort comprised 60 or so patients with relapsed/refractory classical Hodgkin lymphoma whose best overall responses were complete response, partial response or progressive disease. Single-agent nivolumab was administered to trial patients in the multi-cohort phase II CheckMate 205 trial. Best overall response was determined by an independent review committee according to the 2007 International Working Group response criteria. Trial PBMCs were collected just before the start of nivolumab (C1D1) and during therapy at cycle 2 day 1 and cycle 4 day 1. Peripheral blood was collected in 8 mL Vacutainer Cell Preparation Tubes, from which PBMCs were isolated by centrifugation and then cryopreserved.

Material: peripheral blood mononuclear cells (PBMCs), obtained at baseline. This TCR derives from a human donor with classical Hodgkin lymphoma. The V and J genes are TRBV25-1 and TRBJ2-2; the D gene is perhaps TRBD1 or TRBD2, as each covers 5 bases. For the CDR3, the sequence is CASSDLGVRDNTGELFF. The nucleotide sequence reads TGTGCCAGCAGTGATTTGGGGGTTCGGGATAACACCGGGGAGCTGTTTTTT.